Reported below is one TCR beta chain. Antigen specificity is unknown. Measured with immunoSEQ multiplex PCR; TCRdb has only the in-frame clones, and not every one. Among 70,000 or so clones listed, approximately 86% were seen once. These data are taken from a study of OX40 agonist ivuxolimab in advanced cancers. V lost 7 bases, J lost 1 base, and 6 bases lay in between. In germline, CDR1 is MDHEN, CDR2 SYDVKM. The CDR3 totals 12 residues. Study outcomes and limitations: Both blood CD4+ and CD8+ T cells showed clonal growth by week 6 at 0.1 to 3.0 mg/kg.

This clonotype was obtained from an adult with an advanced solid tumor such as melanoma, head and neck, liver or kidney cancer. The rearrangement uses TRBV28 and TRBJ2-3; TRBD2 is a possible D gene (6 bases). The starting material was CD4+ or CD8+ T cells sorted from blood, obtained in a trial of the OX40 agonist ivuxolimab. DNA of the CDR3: TGTGCCAGCACGGGAGGCACAGATACGCAGTATTTT. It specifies CASTGGTDTQYF. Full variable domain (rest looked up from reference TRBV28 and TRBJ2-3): DVKVTQSSRYLVKRTGEKVFLECVQDMDHENMFWYRQDPGLGLRLIYFSYDVKMKEKGDIPEGYSVSREKKERFSLILESASTNQTSMYLCASTGGTDTQYFGPGTRLTVL.